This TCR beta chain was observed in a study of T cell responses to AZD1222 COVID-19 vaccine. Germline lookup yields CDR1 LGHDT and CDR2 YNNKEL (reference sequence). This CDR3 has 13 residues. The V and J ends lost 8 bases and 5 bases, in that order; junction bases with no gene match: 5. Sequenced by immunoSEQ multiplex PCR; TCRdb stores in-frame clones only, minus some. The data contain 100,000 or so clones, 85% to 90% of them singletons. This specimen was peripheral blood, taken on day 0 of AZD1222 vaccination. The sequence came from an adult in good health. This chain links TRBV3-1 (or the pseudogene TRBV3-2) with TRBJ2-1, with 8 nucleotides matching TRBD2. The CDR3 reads CASYSGADNEQFF. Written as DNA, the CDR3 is TGTGCCAGCTATAGCGGGGCGGACAATGAGCAGTTCTTC.